This T cell receptor beta chain came from a study of monozygotic twins with cystic fibrosis. Looking at the study overall: With approximately 15 PCR cycles, barcoded libraries came from around 2.9 micrograms of fragmented DNA.

This clone occurred a few times. No antigen is known for it. Study conclusions and caveats: Co-twins had the most similar V usage for 13 of 16 pairs, J for 8. Clonality was generally low (median approximately 0.0094), higher in the most severe patients. Nucleotide-identical clonotype sharing was significantly higher within monozygotic CF twin pairs than between unrelated CF individuals.

Repertoires were generated with immunoSEQ multiplex PCR, while TCRdb's copy carries only in-frame clones and drops some. The sample holds some 35,000 clones, approximately 72% seen once. Input material: blood. The clonotype originates from a girl aged 5-17 years with cystic fibrosis.

The CDR3 here is CASSSPPRTVDAFF. Here the CDR3 DNA reads TGTGCCAGCAGCTCGCCGCCTAGGACAGTTGATGCTTTCTTT. This chain joins TRBV7-9 and TRBJ1-1; tentative D call: TRBD1 (6 bases). This CDR3 is 14 amino acids long. Trimming pared 4 bases from V and 11 bases from J, leaving 20 bases between. Germline assignment: CDR1 SEHNR and CDR2 FQNEAQ (reference sequence). Full variable domain (outside the CDR3, taken from reference TRBV7-9 and TRBJ1-1): DTGVSQNPRHKITKRGQNVTFRCDPISEHNRLYWYRQTLGQGPEFLTYFQNEAQLEKSRLLSDRFSAERPKGSFSTLEIQRTEQGDSAMYLCASSSPPRTVDAFFGQGTRLTVV.